The 30 T cell receptor beta chains presented below share a single source sample, sequenced in a study of blood T cell repertoires in COVID-19. Clones were read by immunoSEQ multiplex PCR, and TCRdb kept only the in-frame ones, dropping some. The sample comprises under 70,000 clones, around three quarters of which are singletons, and about 9.8% rests with the top ten. The sequenced material came from peripheral blood. These receptors were obtained from a human donor in a cohort sampled during active COVID-19.

The rearrangement joins TRBV11-3 to TRBJ2-7, with a possible D match to TRBD2 (5 bases). Germline V gene data show CDR1 as SGHNT and CDR2 as YENEEA. CDR3 length: 17 amino acids. V was cut by 2 bases and J by 3 bases, with 20 bases left in between. CDR3 residues: CASSLMRTFPILYEQYF. Written as DNA, the CDR3 is TGTGCCAGCAGCTTAATGAGGACTTTCCCGATACTCTACGAGCAGTACTTC.

This chain joins TRBV5-1 and TRBJ2-1; 11 bases match TRBD2. CDR3 length equals 15 residues. Germline V lookup: CDR1 SGHRS, CDR2 YFSETQ. V trimming: 5 bases; J trimming: 4 bases; junction bases outside the gene matches: 5. CDR3 bases: TGCGCCAGCAGGGTGGGACTAGCGGTATACAATGAGCAGTTCTTC. This codes for CASRVGLAVYNEQFF.

V usage is TRBV30 and J usage is TRBJ1-6; TRBD1 matches at 11 bases. The V and J ends lost 4 bases and 12 bases, in that order; junction bases with no gene match: 5. The CDR3 consists of 13 residues. Germline CDR1 GTSNPN, CDR2 SVGIG (reference sequence). The CDR3 DNA is TGTGCCTGGATCCGGGACAGGGGGGGACCCCTCCACTTT. This codes for CAWIRDRGGPLHF.

This chain links TRBV7-8 with TRBJ1-2; tentatively, D is TRBD1 (6 bases). The CDR3 runs 15 residues. Germline-derived CDR1 and CDR2 are SGHVS and FQNEAQ. V gave up 0 bases and J gave up 4 bases, with 12 bases separating them. In DNA form, the CDR3 reads TGTGCCAGCAGCTTAGCGCAGGGGTCGGGCTATGGCTACACCTTC. Protein product: CASSLAQGSGYGYTF.

J is TRBJ1-5 and V is TRBV9; 7 bases align to TRBD1. CDR3 length: 13 residues. J lost 5 bases, V lost 3 bases, and 2 bases had no gene match. Germline CDR1 SGDLS, CDR2 YYNGEE. The CDR3 coding sequence is TGTGCCAGCAGCGCCCAGGGGGATCAGCCCCAGCATTTT. It translates to CASSAQGDQPQHF.

The chain has TRBV3-1 (or the pseudogene TRBV3-2) and TRBJ1-5, with a tentative D call TRBD1 (5 bases). The CDR3 covers 14 residues. V lost 1 base and J lost 7, with 11 bases in between. Germline V gene data show CDR1 as LGHDT and CDR2 as YNNKEL (reference sequence). The CDR3 sequence is CASSQAGLKQPQHF. DNA for the CDR3: TGTGCCAGCAGCCAAGCAGGGTTAAAGCAGCCCCAGCATTTT.

The rearrangement links TRBV4-2 to TRBJ2-1; 14 bases align to TRBD2. Losses at the gene ends were 0 bases for V and 7 bases for J; bases not matched to a gene: 5. Germline CDR1 reads LGHNA; CDR2 reads YNFKEQ. This CDR3 is built from 17 residues. This chain's CDR3 is CASSQEPRTSGGNEQFF. The CDR3 DNA sequence: TGTGCCAGCAGCCAAGAACCTCGGACTAGCGGGGGGAATGAGCAGTTCTTC.

V and J are TRBV9 and TRBJ2-5; possible D gene TRBD1, 5 bases. The CDR3 is 15 residues long. Trimming took 0 bases from V and 1 from J, leaving 10 bases between them. CDR1 is SGDLS, CDR2 YYNGEE, per germline. The CDR3 here is CASSVGVQGQETQYF. The CDR3 coding sequence is TGTGCCAGCAGCGTAGGAGTGCAGGGCCAAGAGACCCAGTACTTC.

J is TRBJ1-2 and V is TRBV28; weak D call: TRBD1 (6 bases). The germline V gene encodes CDR1 MDHEN and CDR2 SYDVKM. Trimming took off 5 bases at V and 5 bases at J, with 15 bases between the two ends. This CDR3 has 14 residues. The chain's CDR3 is CASSPAGVGYGYTF. CDR3 sequence (DNA): TGTGCCAGCAGTCCCGCAGGGGTGGGGTATGGCTACACCTTC.

The chain combines TRBV18 with TRBJ2-7, with D perhaps TRBD2 (6 bases). The CDR3 loop spans 16 amino acids. Germline CDR1 and CDR2: KGHSH and LQKENI. The V end was cut by 0 bases, the J end by 5 bases, with 17 bases between. CDR3 coding DNA: TGTGCCAGCTCACCACCCCAAATGGGGGGTAACGACGAGCAGTACTTC. Its translation is CASSPPQMGGNDEQYF. The full variable domain, its missing parts supplied by reference TRBV18 and TRBJ2-7, is NAGVMQNPRHLVRRRGQEARLRCSPMKGHSHVYWYRQLPEEGLKFMVYLQKENIIDESGMPKERFSAEFPKEGPSILRIQQVVRGDSAAYFCASSPPQMGGNDEQYFGPGTRLTVT.

The chain uses TRBV20-1 and TRBJ2-7, with D possibly TRBD1 on 5 matching bases. Germline V gene lookup returns CDR1 DFQATT and CDR2 SNEGSKA (reference sequence). V was clipped by 2 bases and J by 5 bases, with 7 bases between them. The CDR3 consists of 11 residues. This CDR3 reads CSARPGHEQYF. CDR3 in DNA: TGCAGTGCTAGACCAGGGCACGAGCAGTACTTC.

This clone was seen just once. V usage is TRBV4-1 and J usage is TRBJ2-7; 9 nucleotides agree with TRBD1. Germline CDR1 is MGHRA and CDR2 is YSYEKL. The CDR3 is made up of 15 amino acids. With V trimmed by 0 bases and J by 6 bases, 6 bases remained unmatched. The CDR3 sequence is CASSQEGQGSVEQYF. The CDR3 nucleotides are TGCGCCAGCAGCCAAGAAGGACAGGGGTCGGTCGAGCAGTACTTC.

This chain connects TRBV7-2 to TRBJ2-3, with D perhaps TRBD1 (6 bases). The germline CDR1 and CDR2 sequences are SGHTA and FQGNSA. V lost 8 bases and J 2 bases, leaving 8 bases between the germline ends. This CDR3 region has 12 residues. The CDR3 region is CASGGLTDTQYF. CDR3 DNA: TGTGCCAGCGGGGGCCTCACAGATACGCAGTATTTT.

V usage is TRBV14 and J usage is TRBJ2-5, with 8 bases aligning to TRBD2. V trimming: 5 bases; J trimming: 5 bases; junction bases outside the gene matches: 4. Per germline, CDR1 SGHDN and CDR2 FVKESK. The CDR3 sequence is 13 residues long. The CDR3 DNA follows: TGTGCCAGCAGCTCAAGCGGGAGTGAGACCCAGTACTTC. Residues: CASSSSGSETQYF.

The chain carries TRBV5-8 and TRBJ1-1, with 11 bases fitting TRBD1. The V gene end was trimmed by 0 bases and the J gene end by 4 bases; junction bases not matched to a gene: 5. CDR1 is SGHTS, CDR2 YDEGEE, per germline. This CDR3 comprises 16 residues. The CDR3 reads CASSLEAGTGGTEAFF. CDR3 in DNA: TGTGCCAGCAGCTTGGAGGCCGGGACAGGGGGCACTGAAGCTTTCTTT.

The chain links TRBV5-4 to TRBJ1-1; no clear D. V was cut by 7 bases and J by 5 bases, with 15 bases left in between. This CDR3 has 13 amino acids. CDR1 SGHNT and CDR2 YYREEE come from the germline V gene (reference sequence). The CDR3 bases are TGTGCCAGCCTGGAGGGCCCGAGGACTGAAGCTTTCTTT. The encoded protein is CASLEGPRTEAFF. Full variable domain (rest looked up from reference TRBV5-4 and TRBJ1-1): ETGVTQSPTHLIKTRGQQVTLRCSSQSGHNTVSWYQQALGQGPQFIFQYYREEENGRGNFPPRFSGLQFPNYSSELNVNALELDDSALYLCASLEGPRTEAFFGQGTRLTVV.

The genes are TRBV12-3 or TRBV12-4 and TRBJ2-7, with D tentatively TRBD2 (6 bases). The V and J ends lost 6 bases and 5 bases respectively, with 14 bases between them. The CDR3 loop spans 13 amino acids. CDR3 bases: TGTGCCAGCAGGCCGACTAGTTCTCACGAGCAGTACTTC. It specifies CASRPTSSHEQYF.

The table lists this clone with a count of one. The V gene is TRBV5-1, the J gene TRBJ1-3, with D possibly TRBD1 on 5 matching bases. The V end was cut by 3 bases, the J end by 0 bases, with 10 bases between. Germline values: CDR1 SGHRS, CDR2 YFSETQ. The CDR3 extends over 15 amino acids. CDR3: CASSSDSVSGNTIYF. CDR3 bases: TGCGCCAGCAGCTCCGACAGTGTCTCTGGAAACACCATATATTTT.

The rearrangement links TRBV7-2 to TRBJ1-2; D ambiguous. The CDR3 totals 12 residues. V lost 3 bases to trimming and J lost 4 bases, with 6 bases between them. Germline CDR1 SGHTA, CDR2 FQGNSA. In DNA, the CDR3 is TGTGCCAGCAGCTTGTCCAGCTATGGCTACACCTTC. This codes for CASSLSSYGYTF. Full variable domain (rest looked up from reference TRBV7-2 and TRBJ1-2): GAGVSQSPSNKVTEKGKDVELRCDPISGHTALYWYRQSLGQGLEFLIYFQGNSAPDKSGLPSDRFSAERTGGSVSTLTIQRTQQEDSAVYLCASSLSSYGYTFGSGTRLTVV.

V is TRBV9 and J is TRBJ2-7, with 10 bases matching TRBD2. The CDR3 length is 15 residues. The ends lost 3 bases at V and 6 bases at J; junction bases unmatched: 9. Per the germline V gene, CDR1 is SGDLS and CDR2 is YYNGEE. The CDR3 DNA sequence: TGTGCCAGCAGCGCCCTTCTAGCGGGAGATGGCGAGCAGTACTTC. Amino acid sequence: CASSALLAGDGEQYF.

This clone was counted a single time. V is TRBV6-6 and J is TRBJ2-7, with 8 bases that match TRBD1. The CDR3 has 14 amino acids. Trimming took 6 bases from V and 5 from J; bases not matched to a gene: 9. Germline V CDR1 and CDR2: MNHNY, SVGAGI (reference sequence). The CDR3 loop reads CASRNRDRSHEQYF. The CDR3 nucleotides read TGTGCCAGCAGGAACCGGGACAGGAGCCACGAGCAGTACTTC.

V and J are TRBV19 and TRBJ1-4; D remains unclear. The V end was cut by 5 bases, the J end by 4 bases, with 11 bases between. There are 14 residues in the CDR3. The germline V gene has CDR1 LNHDA and CDR2 SQIVND (reference sequence). The CDR3 coding sequence is TGTGCCAGTAGTTTAGGTTTCGGTAATGAAAAACTGTTTTTT. This sequence encodes CASSLGFGNEKLFF.

The chain joins TRBV6-6 to TRBJ2-3, with a possible D match to TRBD2 (6 bases). Germline CDR1 MNHNY, CDR2 SVGAGI (reference sequence). Trimming removed 8 bases at V and 0 bases at J, with 15 bases between. This CDR3 has 15 amino acids. CDR3 coding DNA: TGTGCCAGCGGGTCCCCGGGACTTAGCACAGATACGCAGTATTTT. Its translation: CASGSPGLSTDTQYF.

This rearrangement joins TRBV6-7 to TRBJ1-1; 10 positions match TRBD1. TRBV6-7 is marked as an open reading frame, function uncertain. The junction had 6 bases not matched to a gene; V was cut back by 1 base and J by 1 base. The CDR3 runs 17 residues. CDR3 in DNA: TGTGCCAGCAGTTACTGTCTGACAGGGGGCGAGAACACTGAAGCTTTCTTT. It codes for CASSYCLTGGENTEAFF.

The rearrangement joins TRBV18 to TRBJ1-2, with a possible D match to TRBD1 (5 bases). V lost 0 bases, J lost 8 bases, and 13 bases lay in between. The CDR3 has 14 amino acids. CDR1 is KGHSH, CDR2 LQKENI, per germline. CDR3 residues: CASSPPGGRGGYTF. The CDR3 DNA reads as TGTGCCAGCTCACCACCGGGGGGACGAGGCGGCTACACCTTC.

The chain combines TRBV7-2 with TRBJ2-1; D might be TRBD1 (6 bases). The CDR3 covers 15 residues. Trimming removed 2 bases from V and 9 bases from J, with 17 bases in between. Germline V gives CDR1 SGHTA, CDR2 FQGNSA. CDR3: CASSLTGQRIAEQFF. CDR3 in DNA: TGTGCCAGCAGCTTAACGGGACAACGAATAGCTGAGCAGTTCTTC.

This clone was observed a single time. The chain recombines TRBV19 with TRBJ2-7; TRBD1 is a possible D gene (5 bases). Trimming took 4 bases from V and 5 from J, leaving 15 bases between them. This CDR3 spans 14 amino acids. Germline CDR1 LNHDA, CDR2 SQIVND (reference sequence). CDR3: CASSTMDTGHEQYF. DNA for the CDR3: TGTGCCAGTAGTACCATGGACACAGGCCACGAGCAGTACTTC.

The CDR3, as DNA: TGTGCCAGCAGTTTCCCGGACAGGGCAAAGACCCAGTACTTC. Translation: CASSFPDRAKTQYF. The gene calls are TRBV28 and TRBJ2-5, with TRBD1 identical over 8 bases. Germline lookup yields CDR1 MDHEN and CDR2 SYDVKM. The CDR3 is 14 residues long. J was trimmed by 6 bases and V by 3 bases; bases with no gene match: 6.

The V gene is TRBV4-3, the J gene TRBJ1-4; D is uncertain. Germline lookup yields CDR1 LGHNA and CDR2 YSLEER. V lost 0 bases, J lost 8 bases, and 13 bases lay in between. The CDR3 is 15 residues long. CDR3 region: CASSQDGLGREKLFF. The CDR3 nucleotides read TGCGCCAGCAGCCAAGATGGACTTGGGAGGGAAAAACTGTTTTTT.

This chain connects TRBV4-2 to TRBJ1-1; D remains unclear. The germline CDR1 and CDR2 sequences are LGHNA and YNFKEQ. V was clipped by 1 base and J by 4 bases, with 13 bases between them. CDR3 length: 15 amino acids. The DNA for the CDR3 is TGTGCCAGCAGCCAAGCTGGGTTTCTAGGCACTGAAGCTTTCTTT. Its translation is CASSQAGFLGTEAFF.